The 26 T cell receptor beta chains below all came from one sample that was sequenced in a study of T cell repertoires in cytomegalovirus infection. Antigens of these TCRs are unknown. TCRdb re-called the reads with MiXCR, one entry per CDR3 protein. The sample records 650,000 to 900,000 distinct CDR3 sequences, about 31% being singletons. The material was cultured CD8+ T cells from PBMCs, obtained from culture after CMV antigen stimulation. These receptors all come from a human donor in good health (CMV status not recorded). Some clones in this sample may be carry-over from other donors' samples.

The chain couples TRBV7-6 to TRBJ1-4; the D is unclear. The CDR3 runs to 18 residues. V lost 1 base, J lost 2 bases, and 17 bases lay in between. The germline gives CDR1 SGHVS, CDR2 FNYEAQ. CDR3: CASSLVSQLWATNEKLFF. CDR3 nucleotide sequence: TGTGCCAGCAGCTTAGTCTCGCAGTTATGGGCGACTAATGAAAAACTGTTTTTT.

This clonotype was seen only a few times. The J gene is TRBJ2-1, the V gene TRBV7-3; D gene ambiguous. This CDR3 spans 12 amino acids. The germline V and J ends were trimmed by 5 bases and 8 bases, with 10 bases remaining between them. The V gene's germline CDR1 is SGHTA and CDR2 FQGTGA. CDR3 amino acids: CASSPSRDEQFF. For the CDR3, the DNA is TGTGCCAGCAGCCCCTCTCGGGATGAGCAGTTCTTC.

Many counts were recorded for this clonotype. CDR3 nucleotides: TGTGCCATCAGTGAGACTGGGAGGGGAAACTATGGCTACACCTTC. This encodes CAISETGRGNYGYTF. The rearrangement joins TRBV10-3 to TRBJ1-2; the D gene is possibly TRBD1 (5 bases). The ends were cut back, 2 bases at V and 2 bases at J, with 12 bases in the middle. The CDR3 length is 15 residues. From germline, CDR1 is ENHRY and CDR2 SYGVKD.

The gene calls are TRBV18 and TRBJ2-7; D perhaps matches TRBD1 (5 bases). V was trimmed by 5 bases and J by 4 bases, leaving 18 bases between them. The CDR3 length is 15 residues. Looked up from germline, CDR1 is KGHSH and CDR2 is LQKENI. For the CDR3, the DNA is TGTGCCAGCTCATCCGTCGGAACAGGAGAGTACGAGCAGTACGTC. Protein product: CASSSVGTGEYEQYV.

This clonotype occurred once. The chain couples TRBV10-3 to TRBJ2-7; 8 bases fit TRBD1. The J segment lost 4 bases and the V segment lost 3 bases, leaving 5 bases of the junction unmatched. This CDR3 region has 14 residues. From germline, CDR1 is ENHRY and CDR2 SYGVKD. DNA for the CDR3: TGTGCCATCAGTGACCCGGACAGGGCTTACGAGCAGTACGTC. This translates into CAISDPDRAYEQYV.

The V and J genes are TRBV10-3 and TRBJ1-3; D uncertain. The CDR3 is 13 amino acids. Trimming stripped 11 bases from V and 0 bases from J, with 11 bases between. Germline assignment: CDR1 ENHRY and CDR2 SYGVKD. In DNA, the CDR3 is TGTGCCGCCAAGGGTGTCTCTGGAAACACCATATATTTT. Translated: CAAKGVSGNTIYF.

The V and J genes are TRBV6-2 or TRBV6-3 and TRBJ1-4, with D uncertain. V was trimmed by 2 bases and J by 8 bases, leaving 12 bases between them. Germline CDR1 reads MNHEY; CDR2 reads SVGEGT. The CDR3 covers 14 residues. The CDR3 protein is CASSYASMGEKLFF. DNA for the CDR3: TGTGCCAGCAGTTACGCGAGTATGGGGGAAAAACTGTTTTTT.

The sample holds a few counts of this clonotype. This chain links TRBV7-8 with TRBJ1-2, with 8 bases lining up with TRBD1. CDR1 SGHVS and CDR2 FQNEAQ come from the germline V gene. V shed 0 bases and J 4 bases; nucleotides not matched to a gene: 10. There are 17 residues in the CDR3. CDR3 residues: CASSLADRATRRYGYTF. CDR3 nucleotide sequence: TGTGCCAGCAGCTTAGCGGACAGGGCAACGAGGCGCTATGGCTACACCTTC.

This clonotype occurred a few times. V and J are TRBV27 and TRBJ1-4, with a possible D match to TRBD1 (5 bases). In germline, CDR1 is MNHEY, CDR2 SMNVEV (reference sequence). This CDR3 has 19 residues. V was clipped by 5 bases and J by 0 bases, with 22 bases between them. The CDR3 nucleotides are TGTGCCAGCAGTCCCCGGGTGGGGACGAGAGATACAACTAATGAAAAACTGTTTTTT. Translation gives CASSPRVGTRDTTNEKLFF.

This chain connects TRBV27 to TRBJ1-1; perhaps TRBD1 as D (6 bases). CDR3 length: 14 amino acids. Trimming removed 5 bases at V and 5 bases at J, with 15 bases between. The germline CDR1 and CDR2 sequences are MNHEY and SMNVEV (reference sequence). CDR3 nucleotide sequence: TGTGCCAGCAGTAGAGGGGGGGGAGGGACTGAAGCTTTCTTT. Protein sequence: CASSRGGGGTEAFF.

The chain carries TRBV12-3 or TRBV12-4 and TRBJ1-6; D possibly corresponds to TRBD1 (6 bases). V dropped 2 bases and J dropped 9 bases, with 14 bases sitting between them. CDR3 length equals 15 residues. The CDR3 DNA reads TGTGCCAGCAGTTTATCTCTCCGGGGGCTTTCACCCCTCCACTTT. Its protein is CASSLSLRGLSPLHF.

This clonotype has only a few counts. V and J are TRBV6-2 or TRBV6-3 and TRBJ2-1; the D is unclear. The CDR3 extends over 12 amino acids. V was trimmed by 10 bases and J by 4 bases, leaving 11 bases between them. Germline V gene sequence: CDR1 MNHEY, CDR2 SVGEGT. The CDR3 DNA follows: TGTGCCACCCTGACTGGATACAATGAGCAGTTCTTC. The encoded protein is CATLTGYNEQFF.

The V call is TRBV7-9, the J call TRBJ1-2; TRBD1 might be the D (6 bases). From germline, CDR1 is SEHNR and CDR2 FQNEAQ (reference sequence). The CDR3 is 15 amino acids. V gave up 4 bases and J gave up 3 bases, with 15 bases separating them. The CDR3 here is CASSYSQDRDYGYTF. For the CDR3, the DNA is TGTGCCAGCAGCTATAGCCAGGACAGAGACTATGGCTACACCTTC. The variable domain in full, with the rest retrieved from reference TRBV7-9 and TRBJ1-2, is DTGVSQNPRHKITKRGQNVTFRCDPISEHNRLYWYRQTLGQGPEFLTYFQNEAQLEKSRLLSDRFSAERPKGSFSTLEIQRTEQGDSAMYLCASSYSQDRDYGYTFGSGTRLTVV.

The chain employs TRBV14 and TRBJ1-6, with D tentatively TRBD1 (6 bases). Per the germline V gene, CDR1 is SGHDN and CDR2 is FVKESK. Trimming removed 1 base at V and 4 bases at J, with 11 bases between. CDR3 length: 16 residues. CDR3 loop: CASSQGSGAYNSPLHF. For the CDR3, the DNA is TGTGCCAGCAGCCAAGGTTCGGGGGCGTATAATTCACCCCTCCACTTT.

The V call is TRBV12-3 or TRBV12-4, the J call TRBJ2-1; 10 bases are shared with TRBD2. V shed 1 base, J shed 8 bases, and the junction held 5 bases outside the gene matches. The CDR3 covers 15 residues. CDR3 residues: CASSLGSGGSYEQFF. CDR3 nucleotide sequence: TGTGCCAGCAGTTTAGGTAGCGGGGGGTCATATGAGCAGTTCTTC.

This chain uses TRBV7-2 with TRBJ2-5; D not resolved. V lost 2 bases and J 4 bases, leaving 17 bases between the germline ends. This CDR3 contains 16 residues. CDR1 is SGHTA, CDR2 FQGNSA, per germline. In nucleotides, the CDR3 is TGTGCCAGCAGCTTAATCATTTCGGACCCGGGAGAGACCCAGTACTTC. This translates into CASSLIISDPGETQYF.

V and J are TRBV4-1 and TRBJ1-5; TRBD1 matches 8 bases. This CDR3 comprises 17 residues. The V and J ends lost 0 bases and 4 bases, in that order; junction bases with no gene match: 8. The germline CDR1 and CDR2 sequences are MGHRA and YSYEKL. The CDR3 spells CASSQDRGTGYNQPQHF. CDR3 in DNA: TGCGCCAGCAGCCAAGATCGCGGGACAGGTTATAATCAGCCCCAGCATTTT.

This clonotype was detected ten times or more. This rearrangement joins TRBV7-2 to TRBJ1-1, with D hard to call. The CDR3 sequence is 12 residues long. Germline values: CDR1 SGHTA, CDR2 FQGNSA. Trimming stripped 5 bases from V and 7 bases from J, with 11 bases between. In DNA, the CDR3 is TGTGCCAGCAGCCCGCAAAGCCTTGAAGCTTTCTTT. It specifies CASSPQSLEAFF.

This clonotype was recorded a few times. The gene calls are TRBV7-6 and TRBJ2-7; perhaps TRBD2 as D (7 bases). This CDR3 has 13 residues. Trimming left V 6 bases short and J 4 bases short, with 13 bases between. CDR1 SGHVS and CDR2 FNYEAQ come from the germline V gene. The CDR3 spells CASSEGGGYEQYV. DNA for the CDR3: TGTGCCAGCAGTGAAGGGGGGGGGTACGAGCAGTACGTC.

The rearrangement links TRBV15 to TRBJ2-1, with D possibly TRBD2 on 5 matching bases. Deletions cut 4 bases from V and 7 bases from J, with 8 bases between. Germline CDR1 reads LNHNV; CDR2 reads YYDKDF (reference sequence). The CDR3 contains 12 residues. The DNA for the CDR3 is TGTGCCACCAGCATTCGAGGGAATGAGCAGTTCTTC. Protein sequence: CATSIRGNEQFF.

The V call is TRBV14, the J call TRBJ2-1, with a possible D match to TRBD1 (6 bases). The V and J ends lost 0 bases and 8 bases respectively, with 8 bases between them. CDR1 and CDR2 from the germline V gene are SGHDN and FVKESK. The CDR3 is 13 amino acids. This chain's CDR3 is CASSQDGGHEQFF. The CDR3 nucleotides are TGTGCCAGCAGCCAAGATGGGGGCCATGAGCAGTTCTTC.

This chain connects TRBV27 to TRBJ1-4; D call uncertain. Germline V gives CDR1 MNHEY, CDR2 SMNVEV (reference sequence). The V and J ends lost 8 bases and 4 bases respectively, with 11 bases between them. This CDR3 comprises 13 residues. CDR3 sequence: CASRPEFNEKLFF. CDR3 sequence (DNA): TGTGCCAGCCGTCCAGAATTTAATGAAAAACTGTTTTTT.

This clonotype was observed a handful of times. The chain joins TRBV29-1 to TRBJ2-3, with 8 bases matching TRBD2. Unmatched junction bases numbered 7, after V lost 5 bases and J lost 0 bases. CDR1 and CDR2 from the germline V gene are SQVTM and ANQGSEA. CDR3 length equals 15 residues. CDR3 sequence (DNA): TGCAGCGTTAACAGGCGGGGGGCTAGCACAGATACGCAGTATTTT. Protein sequence: CSVNRRGASTDTQYF.

This clonotype showed up just a few times. The rearrangement uses TRBV2 and TRBJ2-1; no reliable D call. The CDR3 extends over 10 amino acids. Germline CDR1 reads SNHLY; CDR2 reads FYNNEI. V dropped 10 bases and J dropped 9 bases, with 10 bases sitting between them. CDR3 amino acids: CATSGVEQFF. CDR3 in DNA: TGTGCCACTTCCGGAGTTGAGCAGTTCTTC.

The rearrangement joins TRBV20-1 to TRBJ2-1, with 10 bases fitting TRBD2. The CDR3 has 15 residues. CDR1 and CDR2 from the germline V gene are DFQATT and SNEGSKA (reference sequence). The trim removed 2 bases at V and 2 bases at J, leaving 3 bases unmatched. The CDR3, as DNA: TGCAGTGCTAGATACACTAGCGGGGCCTACAATGAGCAGTTCTTC. Translating gives CSARYTSGAYNEQFF.

This clonotype was seen more than once but under ten times. The chain couples TRBV9 to TRBJ1-5, with D possibly matching TRBD1 (5 bases). The CDR3 has 14 residues. Trimming shortened V by 3 bases and J by 4 bases, and 11 bases separated the two germline ends. Germline V gene lookup returns CDR1 SGDLS and CDR2 YYNGEE. The CDR3 DNA reads TGTGCCAGCAGCGCCGATGGGGGAAATCAGCCCCAGCATTTT. Residues: CASSADGGNQPQHF.